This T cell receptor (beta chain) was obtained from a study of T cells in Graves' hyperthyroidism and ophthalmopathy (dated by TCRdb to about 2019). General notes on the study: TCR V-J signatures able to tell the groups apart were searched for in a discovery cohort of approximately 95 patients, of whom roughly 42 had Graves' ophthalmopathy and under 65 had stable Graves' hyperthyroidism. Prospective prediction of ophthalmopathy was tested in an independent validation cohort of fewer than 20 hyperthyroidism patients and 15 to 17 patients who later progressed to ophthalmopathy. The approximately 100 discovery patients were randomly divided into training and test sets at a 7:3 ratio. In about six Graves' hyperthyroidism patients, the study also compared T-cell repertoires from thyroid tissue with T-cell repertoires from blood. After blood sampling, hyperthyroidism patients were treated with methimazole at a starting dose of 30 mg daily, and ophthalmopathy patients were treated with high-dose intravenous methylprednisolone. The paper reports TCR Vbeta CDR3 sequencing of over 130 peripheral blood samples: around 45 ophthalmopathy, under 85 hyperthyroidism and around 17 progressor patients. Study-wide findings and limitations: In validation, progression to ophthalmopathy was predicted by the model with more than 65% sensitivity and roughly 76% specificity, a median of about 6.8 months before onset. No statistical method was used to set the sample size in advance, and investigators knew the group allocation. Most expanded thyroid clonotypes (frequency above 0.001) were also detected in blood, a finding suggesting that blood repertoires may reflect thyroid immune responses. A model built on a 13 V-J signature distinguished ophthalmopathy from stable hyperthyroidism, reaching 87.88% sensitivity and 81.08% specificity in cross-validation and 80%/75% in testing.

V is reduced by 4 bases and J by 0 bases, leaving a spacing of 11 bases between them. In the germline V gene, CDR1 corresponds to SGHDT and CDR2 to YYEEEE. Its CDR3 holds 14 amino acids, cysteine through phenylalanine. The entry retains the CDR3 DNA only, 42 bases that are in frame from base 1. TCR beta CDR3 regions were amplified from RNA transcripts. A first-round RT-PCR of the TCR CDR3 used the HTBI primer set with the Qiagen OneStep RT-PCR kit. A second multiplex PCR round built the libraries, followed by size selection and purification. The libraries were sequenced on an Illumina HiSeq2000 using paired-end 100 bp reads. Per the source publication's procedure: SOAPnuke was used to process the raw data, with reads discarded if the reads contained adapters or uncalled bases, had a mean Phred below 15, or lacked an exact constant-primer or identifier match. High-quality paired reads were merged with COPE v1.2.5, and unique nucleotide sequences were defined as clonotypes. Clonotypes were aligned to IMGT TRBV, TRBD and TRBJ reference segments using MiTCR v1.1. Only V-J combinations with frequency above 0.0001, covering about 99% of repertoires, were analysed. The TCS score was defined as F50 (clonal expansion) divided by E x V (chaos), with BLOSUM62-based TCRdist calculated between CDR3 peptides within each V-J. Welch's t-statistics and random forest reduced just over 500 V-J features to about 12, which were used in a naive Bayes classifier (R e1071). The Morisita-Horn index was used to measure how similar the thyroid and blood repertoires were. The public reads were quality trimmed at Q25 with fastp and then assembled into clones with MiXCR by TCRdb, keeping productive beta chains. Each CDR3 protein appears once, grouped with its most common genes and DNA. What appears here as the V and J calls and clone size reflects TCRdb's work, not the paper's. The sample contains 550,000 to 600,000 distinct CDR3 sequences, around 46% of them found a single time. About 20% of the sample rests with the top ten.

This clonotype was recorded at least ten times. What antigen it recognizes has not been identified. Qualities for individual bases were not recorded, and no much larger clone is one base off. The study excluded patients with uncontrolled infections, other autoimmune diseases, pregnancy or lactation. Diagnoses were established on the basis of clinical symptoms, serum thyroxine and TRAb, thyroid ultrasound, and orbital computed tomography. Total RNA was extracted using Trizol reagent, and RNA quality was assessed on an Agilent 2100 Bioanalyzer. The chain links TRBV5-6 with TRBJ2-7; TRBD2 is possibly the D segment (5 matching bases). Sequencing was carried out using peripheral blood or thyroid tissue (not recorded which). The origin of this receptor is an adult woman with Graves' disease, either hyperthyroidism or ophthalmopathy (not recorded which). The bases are TGTGCCAGCAGCGAACTTGGGAGCTCCTACGAGCAGTACTTC. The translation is CASSELGSSYEQYF.